This T cell receptor (beta chain) originates from a study of shared clonotypes between healthy human individuals. Study information: Each donor's CD8 memory used one plate, CD8 naive two, each CD4 subset three. Whole-study findings and limits: The generation probabilities recorded for non-shared clonotypes fell below those of clonotypes shared by all four donors.

The CDR3 loop spans 16 amino acids. Germline CDR1 is LNHDA and CDR2 is SQIVND (reference sequence). V was shortened by 2 bases and J by 0 bases, with 12 bases between the two germline ends. A note on this clone: Its antigen remains unknown.

Once extracted for a subset, genomic DNA was divided evenly among several immunoSEQ plates. Assay: immunoSEQ multiplex PCR; the TCRdb copy retains only in-frame clones and omits some. This table has about 1.1 million clones, about 72% appearing once. It was into CD45RA+ naive and CD45RA-negative memory subsets that the CD4+ cells were split. The J gene is TRBJ2-3, the V gene TRBV19, with D maybe TRBD2 (5 bases). The specimen was memory CD4+ T cells from PBMCs. Subset defined: CD45RA-negative fraction. This TCR came from a young man in good health. Some clones in this sample may be carry-over from other donors' samples. The CDR3, as DNA: TGTGCCAGTAGTATAAAGTATAGCGCTAGCACAGATACGCAGTATTTT. Protein product: CASSIKYSASTDTQYF.